A single sample is the source of the 15 T cell receptor beta chains below, sequenced in a study of cytomegalovirus exposure and HLA in healthy donors. 13 Jbeta primers and 60 Vbeta primers were used for the PCR. Profiled with immunoSEQ multiplex PCR; TCRdb holds only in-frame clones, not every one. Here the sample spans about 90,000 clones, 60% to 80% being singletons. Material for sequencing was PBMCs. The source is a woman aged 45-60 years in good health and CMV-seropositive.

On this clone: An end of the junction differs from the germline gene, which may be a read error. V gene TRBV7-9 combines with J gene TRBJ1-3; tentatively, D is TRBD1 (5 bases). Germline-derived CDR1 and CDR2 are SEHNR and FQNEAQ (reference sequence). The CDR3 is 15 amino acids. The CDR3, as DNA: TGTTCCAGCAGCCCCCCCGACAGTTCTGGAAACACCATATATTTT. This gives the protein CSSSPPDSSGNTIYF.

The gene calls are TRBV6-4 and TRBJ2-1; 12 bases fit TRBD2. The CDR3 covers 16 residues. Germline lookup yields CDR1 MRHNA and CDR2 SNTAGT. J lost 4 bases, V lost 5 bases, and 6 bases had no gene match. This CDR3 reads CASSLRTSGKYNEQFF. CDR3 nucleotide sequence: TGTGCCAGCAGTCTACGGACTAGCGGGAAATACAATGAGCAGTTCTTC.

The genes are TRBV30 and TRBJ1-1; a possible D gene is TRBD1 (5 bases). Germline lookup yields CDR1 GTSNPN and CDR2 SVGIG (reference sequence). The length of the CDR3 is 13 residues. V was shortened by 3 bases and J by 4 bases, with 12 bases between the two germline ends. The CDR3 sequence: CAWRGGVGTEAFF. In DNA form, the CDR3 reads TGTGCCTGGAGGGGAGGGGTCGGCACTGAAGCTTTCTTT.

The rearrangement joins TRBV5-6 to TRBJ1-6, with 9 nucleotides matching TRBD1. This CDR3 has 13 amino acids. CDR1 is SGHDT and CDR2 is YYEEEE in the germline V gene. The J segment lost 7 bases and the V segment lost 8 bases, leaving 4 bases of the junction unmatched. The CDR3 spells CASSTGGNSPLHF. The CDR3 DNA follows: TGTGCCAGTTCGACAGGGGGAAATTCACCCCTCCACTTT.

In this sample, this clone turned up once. The CDR3 DNA is TGTGCCAGCAGCTTGGGTCGGGGGGCAGGAGAAAAACTGTTTTTT. The encoded protein is CASSLGRGAGEKLFF. This rearrangement joins TRBV5-4 to TRBJ1-4; maybe TRBD1 (6 bases). CDR3 length equals 15 residues. V dropped 0 bases and J dropped 8 bases, with 14 bases sitting between them. Germline CDR1 is SGHNT and CDR2 is YYREEE (reference sequence).

The chain recombines TRBV19 with TRBJ1-5, with D perhaps TRBD1 (5 bases). Trimming took 1 base from V and 3 from J, leaving 7 bases between them. This CDR3 is 14 amino acids long. The V gene's germline CDR1 is LNHDA and CDR2 SQIVND (reference sequence). CDR3 bases: TGTGCCAGTAGTATAGCCAGGGACAATCAGCCCCAGCATTTT. Amino acid sequence: CASSIARDNQPQHF. The entire variable domain, with the rest obtained from reference TRBV19 and TRBJ1-5, is as follows: DGGITQSPKYLFRKEGQNVTLSCEQNLNHDAMYWYRQDPGQGLRLIYYSQIVNDFQKGDIAEGYSVSREKKESFPLTVTSAQKNPTAFYLCASSIARDNQPQHFGDGTRLSIL.

The rearrangement links TRBV11-2 to TRBJ1-3; D is ambiguous. V was cut by 5 bases and J by 1 base, with 12 bases left in between. Germline-derived CDR1 and CDR2 are SGHAT and FQNNGV. This CDR3 is built from 15 residues. The CDR3 nucleotides are TGTGCCAGCAGCCTGATTAGGAGTTCTGGAAACACCATATATTTT. This sequence encodes CASSLIRSSGNTIYF.

The gene calls are TRBV18 and TRBJ2-2, with 9 nucleotides matching TRBD2. Germline V gives CDR1 KGHSH, CDR2 LQKENI. The V and J ends lost 0 bases and 1 base, in that order; junction bases with no gene match: 0. This CDR3 spans 16 amino acids. DNA for the CDR3: TGTGCCAGCTCACCACCGACTAGCGGGAACACCGGGGAGCTGTTTTTT. It encodes CASSPPTSGNTGELFF. The complete variable domain, with remaining parts taken from reference TRBV18 and TRBJ2-2, reads NAGVMQNPRHLVRRRGQEARLRCSPMKGHSHVYWYRQLPEEGLKFMVYLQKENIIDESGMPKERFSAEFPKEGPSILRIQQVVRGDSAAYFCASSPPTSGNTGELFFGEGSRLTVL.

V and J are TRBV9 and TRBJ1-2; perhaps TRBD1 as D (6 bases). CDR3 length: 16 amino acids. Germline values: CDR1 SGDLS, CDR2 YYNGEE. V dropped 3 bases and J dropped 4 bases, with 19 bases sitting between them. Here the CDR3 DNA reads TGTGCCAGCAGCGGGGCTCCAGGGGCCACTATCTATGGCTACACCTTC. Its protein product is CASSGAPGATIYGYTF.

This clone was recorded a few times. The V gene is TRBV19, the J gene TRBJ1-2; 7 bases align to TRBD1. This CDR3 comprises 14 residues. V gave up 4 bases and J gave up 6 bases; unmatched junction bases: 8. Germline V lookup: CDR1 LNHDA, CDR2 SQIVND (reference sequence). Written as DNA, the CDR3 is TGTGCCAGTAGTACCCAGACAGGGCTTGATGGCTACACCTTC. The encoded protein is CASSTQTGLDGYTF.

The sample holds a few counts of this clone. CDR3 DNA: TGTGCCAGCAGCTTAATTCTCTCTGGAAACACCATATATTTT. Translation gives CASSLILSGNTIYF. J is TRBJ1-3 and V is TRBV11-2; D remains unclear. CDR1 and CDR2 from the germline V gene are SGHAT and FQNNGV. Trimming stripped 2 bases from V and 0 bases from J, with 5 bases between. This CDR3 comprises 14 residues.

This chain links TRBV19 with TRBJ1-5, with D perhaps matching TRBD1 (6 bases). V lost 4 bases, J lost 2 bases, and 15 bases lay in between. The V gene's germline CDR1 is LNHDA and CDR2 SQIVND (reference sequence). The CDR3 sequence is 16 residues long. CDR3 DNA: TGTGCCAGTAGTAGCGACAGGATTAACGGCAATCAGCCCCAGCATTTT. It is translated as CASSSDRINGNQPQHF.

J is TRBJ2-3 and V is TRBV14; 10 positions match TRBD1. This CDR3 region has 16 residues. Germline loops: CDR1 SGHDN, CDR2 FVKESK. J lost 0 bases, V lost 4 bases, and 4 bases had no gene match. Here the CDR3 DNA reads TGTGCCAGCAGCCGCCGGACAGGGGGTAGCACAGATACGCAGTATTTT. Translating it yields CASSRRTGGSTDTQYF. Based on the CDR3 plus reference TRBV14 and TRBJ2-3, the full variable domain is EAGVTQFPSHSVIEKGQTVTLRCDPISGHDNLYWYRRVMGKEIKFLLHFVKESKQDESGMPNNRFLAERTGGTYSTLKVQPAELEDSGVYFCASSRRTGGSTDTQYFGPGTRLTVL.

The chain has TRBV13 and TRBJ2-5; TRBD2 aligns across 13 bases. The CDR3 is 18 residues long. V shed 1 base and J 5 bases; nucleotides not matched to a gene: 10. Germline V gene sequence: CDR1 PRHDT, CDR2 FYEKMQ (reference sequence). The DNA of the CDR3 is TGTGCCAGCAGCTTAGTAGGCCGGGGACTAGCGGGAACGGAGACCCAGTACTTC. Its protein is CASSLVGRGLAGTETQYF.

J is TRBJ2-3 and V is TRBV29-1; weak D call: TRBD1 (6 bases). V lost 3 bases to trimming and J lost 3 bases, with 10 bases between them. The CDR3 sequence is 13 residues long. Germline-derived CDR1 and CDR2 are SQVTM and ANQGSEA. Here the CDR3 DNA reads TGCAGCGTTGATGGGCAGGGGACAGATACGCAGTATTTT. Translation: CSVDGQGTDTQYF.